The 26 T cell receptor beta chains given below trace back to one sample, sequenced in a study of neoadjuvant anti-PD-1 for oral cavity cancer. Using immunoSEQ multiplex PCR, the repertoire was profiled, and TCRdb retains in-frame clones only, with some absent. The table records roughly 67,000 clones, around 83% of them present only once. The material was PBMCs, obtained before nivolumab (anti-PD-1) treatment. The receptors originated from a person between 40 and 80 years old with oral cavity squamous cell carcinoma.

V gene TRBV7-9 combines with J gene TRBJ2-3, with TRBD2 matching 15 bases. Germline CDR1 and CDR2: SEHNR and FQNEAQ (reference sequence). Trimming removed 5 bases from V and 2 bases from J; junction bases left unmatched: 8. The CDR3 totals 18 residues. The CDR3 DNA is TGTGCCAGCAGCCAGGGGACTAGCGGGGGGATTTTCACAGATACGCAGTATTTT. Translating it yields CASSQGTSGGIFTDTQYF.

The gene calls are TRBV5-1 and TRBJ1-1; TRBD1 matches at 8 bases. V gave up 3 bases and J gave up 2 bases; unmatched junction bases: 12. The length of the CDR3 is 17 residues. Germline V gene data show CDR1 as SGHRS and CDR2 as YFSETQ. The CDR3 spells CASSSGSGGHDNTEAFF. CDR3 nucleotide sequence: TGCGCCAGCAGCTCGGGTTCAGGGGGCCACGATAACACTGAAGCTTTCTTT.

The chain combines TRBV9 with TRBJ2-3; 10 nucleotides match TRBD2. V lost 3 bases and J lost 0; bases outside the gene matches: 4. The CDR3 runs to 16 residues. Germline CDR1 is SGDLS and CDR2 is YYNGEE. The CDR3 nucleotides read TGTGCCAGCAGCGGTCAGCGGGGGGGCAGCACAGATACGCAGTATTTT. This codes for CASSGQRGGSTDTQYF.

The chain couples TRBV5-1 to TRBJ2-3; tentative D call: TRBD1 (5 bases). The CDR3 sequence is 14 residues long. Germline V gene data show CDR1 as SGHRS and CDR2 as YFSETQ. V dropped 0 bases and J dropped 6 bases, with 11 bases sitting between them. The CDR3 is CASSLGQGPDTQYF. The CDR3 region has the DNA TGCGCCAGCAGCTTGGGGCAGGGTCCGGATACGCAGTATTTT.

The chain uses TRBV4-2 and TRBJ2-2; D might be TRBD2 (5 bases). The CDR3 length is 18 residues. Trimming removed 0 bases from V and 1 base from J, with 15 bases in between. Germline V lookup: CDR1 LGHNA, CDR2 YNFKEQ. The CDR3 sequence: CASSQDSWQRENTGELFF. The CDR3 nucleotides read TGTGCCAGCAGCCAAGATTCGTGGCAACGGGAGAACACCGGGGAGCTGTTTTTT.

V gene TRBV19 combines with J gene TRBJ2-1; 9 bases line up with TRBD2. The germline V gene has CDR1 LNHDA and CDR2 SQIVND (reference sequence). The CDR3 runs to 17 residues. The junction had 10 bases not matched to a gene; V was cut back by 4 bases and J by 3 bases. The CDR3 DNA sequence: TGTGCCAGTAGTACTCACGAGACTAGCGGCCTCTACAATGAGCAGTTCTTC. Its protein is CASSTHETSGLYNEQFF.

The chain employs TRBV18 and TRBJ1-1; no firm D call. The ends were cut back, 6 bases at V and 1 base at J, with 12 bases in the middle. There are 14 residues in the CDR3. Germline assignment: CDR1 KGHSH and CDR2 LQKENI. The CDR3 bases are TGTGCCAGCTCCCCGACTACGGAGAACACTGAAGCTTTCTTT. This translates into CASSPTTENTEAFF.

The chain combines TRBV2 with TRBJ2-3; TRBD2 matches 8 bases. There are 15 residues in the CDR3. Germline CDR1 is SNHLY and CDR2 is FYNNEI. V was clipped by 5 bases and J by 4 bases; unmatched bases: 8. The CDR3 DNA follows: TGTGCCAGCAGTCCCTCAAGCGGGGGTGCAGATACGCAGTATTTT. Amino acid sequence: CASSPSSGGADTQYF. The variable domain in full, completed from reference TRBV2 and TRBJ2-3, reads EPEVTQTPSHQVTQMGQEVILRCVPISNHLYFYWYRQILGQKVEFLVSFYNNEISEKSEIFDDQFSVERPDGSNFTLKIRSTKLEDSAMYFCASSPSSGGADTQYFGPGTRLTVL.

The count of this clone is one. This chain uses TRBV10-2 with TRBJ2-1; 8 nucleotides align to TRBD2. The V gene's germline CDR1 is WSHSY and CDR2 SAAADI. CDR3 length: 15 residues. V lost 6 bases to trimming and J lost 4 bases; unmatched junction nucleotides: 8. As DNA, the CDR3 is TGCGCCAGCAGACCAGCGGGGGTCGCGTACAATGAGCAGTTCTTC. It codes for CASRPAGVAYNEQFF.

This sequence joins TRBV7-2 and TRBJ2-7; 10 nucleotides line up with TRBD1. V was pared by 6 bases and J by 2 bases, with 7 bases of the junction left unmatched. Germline V lookup: CDR1 SGHTA, CDR2 FQGNSA. This CDR3 comprises 15 residues. In DNA, the CDR3 is TGTGCCAGCAGTCAAGCTGGGACAGGGGCCTACGAGCAGTACTTC. Translated, it gives CASSQAGTGAYEQYF.

The gene calls are TRBV9 and TRBJ2-7; 7 positions agree with TRBD1. Germline V gene sequence: CDR1 SGDLS, CDR2 YYNGEE. This CDR3 is 15 amino acids long. Trimming removed 3 bases from V and 2 bases from J; junction bases left unmatched: 8. CDR3 region: CASSEAPGQTYEQYF. DNA for the CDR3: TGTGCCAGCAGCGAGGCACCGGGACAGACCTACGAGCAGTACTTC.

This chain connects TRBV7-3 to TRBJ2-2; D perhaps matches TRBD1 (6 bases). V was cut by 5 bases and J by 5 bases, with 18 bases left in between. Germline V gives CDR1 SGHTA, CDR2 FQGTGA. The CDR3 spans 16 residues. CDR3 nucleotides: TGTGCCAGCAGCCCAACTCCAGGGGTTCAGACCGGGGAGCTGTTTTTT. Encoded protein: CASSPTPGVQTGELFF.

CDR3 sequence (DNA): TGTGCCAGCAGTCTCCGGGAGCGGAGTACAGATACGCAGTATTTT. It yields the protein CASSLRERSTDTQYF. The gene calls are TRBV2 and TRBJ2-3; D possibly corresponds to TRBD2 (6 bases). Germline CDR1 is SNHLY and CDR2 is FYNNEI. The CDR3 length is 15 residues. The V gene lost 5 bases and the J gene lost 3 bases, with 15 bases spanning the gap.

J is TRBJ1-2 and V is TRBV19; no clear D. CDR1 is LNHDA and CDR2 is SQIVND in the germline V gene (reference sequence). The V and J ends lost 6 bases and 7 bases respectively, with 21 bases between them. There are 15 residues in the CDR3. CDR3 region: CASRGGITLERGYTF. Here the CDR3 DNA reads TGTGCCAGTAGGGGAGGAATAACTCTCGAGCGTGGCTACACCTTC.

This rearrangement joins TRBV28 to TRBJ1-5, with 10 bases matching TRBD1. The trim removed 3 bases at V and 1 base at J, leaving 6 bases unmatched. The germline V gene encodes CDR1 MDHEN and CDR2 SYDVKM. CDR3 length equals 17 residues. This CDR3 is CASSFPGQGRSNQPQHF. The CDR3 nucleotides read TGTGCCAGCAGTTTCCCGGGACAGGGGAGGAGCAATCAGCCCCAGCATTTT.

This clone was seen a handful of times. The CDR3, as DNA: TGTGCCAGTAGTCCCCGTGGCCTTGGGGCTTTCTTT. Its protein product is CASSPRGLGAFF. This rearrangement joins TRBV19 to TRBJ1-1; D unresolved. This CDR3 has 12 residues. V lost 5 bases and J 11 bases, leaving 15 bases between the germline ends. Germline assignment: CDR1 LNHDA and CDR2 SQIVND (reference sequence).

The rearrangement uses TRBV30 and TRBJ1-4; 10 nucleotides align to TRBD1. Germline lookup yields CDR1 GTSNPN and CDR2 SVGIG (reference sequence). The V and J ends lost 0 bases and 16 bases, in that order; junction bases with no gene match: 8. The CDR3 is 13 residues long. CDR3 nucleotide sequence: TGTGCCTGGAGTGTTGGGACAGGGGTTAAAAAGTTTTTT. This sequence encodes CAWSVGTGVKKFF.

The chain uses TRBV29-1 and TRBJ2-7, with D possibly being TRBD2 (6 bases). The CDR3 covers 12 residues. Per the germline V gene, CDR1 is SQVTM and CDR2 is ANQGSEA. Trimming removed 3 bases at V and 3 bases at J, with 9 bases between. The CDR3: CSVEDGSYEQYF. CDR3 in DNA: TGCAGCGTTGAGGACGGGAGCTACGAGCAGTACTTC.

V usage is TRBV19 and J usage is TRBJ2-3; a possible D gene is TRBD2 (6 bases). The CDR3 runs to 14 residues. Germline CDR1 is LNHDA and CDR2 is SQIVND (reference sequence). V dropped 6 bases and J dropped 4 bases, with 14 bases sitting between them. The CDR3 loop is CASRTGEGADTQYF. The DNA of the CDR3 is TGTGCCAGTAGAACGGGGGAAGGGGCAGATACGCAGTATTTT. Filled out from reference TRBV19 and TRBJ2-3, the complete variable domain reads DGGITQSPKYLFRKEGQNVTLSCEQNLNHDAMYWYRQDPGQGLRLIYYSQIVNDFQKGDIAEGYSVSREKKESFPLTVTSAQKNPTAFYLCASRTGEGADTQYFGPGTRLTVL.

The chain is built from TRBV9 and TRBJ2-1; 10 positions agree with TRBD2. The trim removed 2 bases at V and 5 bases at J, leaving 7 bases unmatched. Per germline, CDR1 SGDLS and CDR2 YYNGEE. The CDR3 contains 16 residues. This CDR3 reads CASSVRGAGGNNEQFF. The CDR3 coding sequence is TGTGCCAGCAGCGTTCGTGGAGCGGGAGGGAACAATGAGCAGTTCTTC.

The chain employs TRBV5-1 and TRBJ1-1, with TRBD1 identical over 7 bases. This CDR3 has 16 residues. Germline V lookup: CDR1 SGHRS, CDR2 YFSETQ. V dropped 2 bases and J dropped 4; count of bases not matched to a gene: 11. CDR3: CASSFERGRGITEAFF. The CDR3 region has the DNA TGCGCCAGCAGCTTCGAAAGGGGGCGCGGGATCACTGAAGCTTTCTTT.

CDR3 nucleotide sequence: TGTGCCAGCAGTGATGGGACGGGGGGCGGAACCGGGGAGCTGTTTTTT. Amino acids: CASSDGTGGGTGELFF. This sequence joins TRBV2 and TRBJ2-2; TRBD2 might be the D (7 bases). Germline lookup yields CDR1 SNHLY and CDR2 FYNNEI. The CDR3 contains 16 residues. The V end lost 3 bases, the J end lost 5 bases, and 16 bases lay between the germline ends.

The chain is built from TRBV4-1 and TRBJ2-1; D gene unclear. This CDR3 is built from 15 residues. Trimming pared 0 bases from V and 0 bases from J, leaving 6 bases between. From germline, CDR1 is MGHRA and CDR2 YSYEKL. The chain's CDR3 is CASSQEGYSYNEQFF. DNA of the CDR3: TGCGCCAGCAGCCAAGAGGGCTACTCCTACAATGAGCAGTTCTTC.

In its sample, this clone was seen once. The rearrangement uses TRBV19 and TRBJ2-5; D unclear. The CDR3 sequence is 12 residues long. CDR1 and CDR2 (germline): LNHDA, SQIVND (reference sequence). The germline V and J ends were trimmed by 4 bases and 7 bases, with 10 bases remaining between them. The CDR3 is CASSTKPGTQYF. DNA of the CDR3: TGTGCCAGTAGTACCAAACCGGGGACCCAGTACTTC.

The chain uses TRBV27 and TRBJ1-6; D not resolved. The CDR3 is made up of 13 amino acids. The V and J ends lost 9 bases and 0 bases respectively, with 6 bases between them. Germline CDR1 is MNHEY and CDR2 is SMNVEV (reference sequence). The CDR3: CASRSSYNSPLHF. The CDR3 nucleotides read TGTGCCAGTAGGAGCTCCTATAATTCACCCCTCCACTTT.

The chain uses TRBV27 and TRBJ1-5, with D possibly being TRBD1 (5 bases). Germline V gene data show CDR1 as MNHEY and CDR2 as SMNVEV (reference sequence). Trimming cost V 1 base and J 6 bases, with 10 bases left between them. The length of the CDR3 is 14 residues. The DNA of the CDR3 is TGTGCCAGCAGTTTATTAGCAGGGAGTCAGCCCCAGCATTTT. This codes for CASSLLAGSQPQHF.